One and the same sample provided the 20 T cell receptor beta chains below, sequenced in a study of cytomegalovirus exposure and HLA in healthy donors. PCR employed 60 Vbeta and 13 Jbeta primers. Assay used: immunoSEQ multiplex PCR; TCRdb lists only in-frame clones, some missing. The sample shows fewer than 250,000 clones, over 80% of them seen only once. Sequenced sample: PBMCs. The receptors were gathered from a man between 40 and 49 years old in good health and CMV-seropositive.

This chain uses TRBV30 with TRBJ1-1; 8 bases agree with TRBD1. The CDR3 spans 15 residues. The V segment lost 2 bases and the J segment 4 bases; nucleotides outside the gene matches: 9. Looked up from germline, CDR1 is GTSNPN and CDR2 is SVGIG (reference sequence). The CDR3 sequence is CAWSRDRGLSTEAFF. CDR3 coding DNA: TGTGCCTGGAGTCGAGACAGGGGCTTGAGCACTGAAGCTTTCTTT.

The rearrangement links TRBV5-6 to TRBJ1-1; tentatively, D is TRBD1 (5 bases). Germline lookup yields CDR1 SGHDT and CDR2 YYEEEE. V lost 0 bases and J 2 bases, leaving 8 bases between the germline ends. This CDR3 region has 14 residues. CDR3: CASSLEQGNTEAFF. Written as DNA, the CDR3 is TGTGCCAGCAGCTTGGAGCAGGGAAACACTGAAGCTTTCTTT. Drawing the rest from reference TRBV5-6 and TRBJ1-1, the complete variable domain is DAGVTQSPTHLIKTRGQQVTLRCSPKSGHDTVSWYQQALGQGPQFIFQYYEEEERQRGNFPDRFSGHQFPNYSSELNVNALLLGDSALYLCASSLEQGNTEAFFGQGTRLTVV.

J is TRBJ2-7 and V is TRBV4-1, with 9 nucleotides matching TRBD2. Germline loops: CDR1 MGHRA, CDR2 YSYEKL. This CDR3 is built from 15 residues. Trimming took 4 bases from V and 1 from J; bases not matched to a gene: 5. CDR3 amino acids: CASSPTSGGSYEQYF. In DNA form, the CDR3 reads TGCGCCAGCAGCCCGACTAGCGGAGGTTCCTACGAGCAGTACTTC.

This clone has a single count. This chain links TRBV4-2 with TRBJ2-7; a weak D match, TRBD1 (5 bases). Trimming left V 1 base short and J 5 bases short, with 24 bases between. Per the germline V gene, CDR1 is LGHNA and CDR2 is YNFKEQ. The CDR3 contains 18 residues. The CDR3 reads CASSQGGGRVFGFHEQYF. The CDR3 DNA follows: TGTGCCAGCAGCCAAGGGGGCGGTCGGGTGTTTGGTTTCCACGAGCAGTACTTC.

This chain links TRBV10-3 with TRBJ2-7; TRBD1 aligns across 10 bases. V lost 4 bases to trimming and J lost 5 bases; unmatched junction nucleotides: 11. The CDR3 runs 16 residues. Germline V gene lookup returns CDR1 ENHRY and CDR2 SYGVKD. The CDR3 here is CAISGGGTGVNDEQYV. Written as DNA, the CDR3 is TGTGCCATCAGTGGGGGGGGGACAGGGGTTAATGACGAGCAGTACGTC.

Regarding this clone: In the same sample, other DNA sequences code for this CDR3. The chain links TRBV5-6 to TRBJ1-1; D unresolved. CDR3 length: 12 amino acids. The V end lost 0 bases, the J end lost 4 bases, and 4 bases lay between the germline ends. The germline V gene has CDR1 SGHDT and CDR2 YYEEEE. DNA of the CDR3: TGTGCCAGCAGCTTGGCGAGCACTGAAGCTTTCTTT. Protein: CASSLASTEAFF.

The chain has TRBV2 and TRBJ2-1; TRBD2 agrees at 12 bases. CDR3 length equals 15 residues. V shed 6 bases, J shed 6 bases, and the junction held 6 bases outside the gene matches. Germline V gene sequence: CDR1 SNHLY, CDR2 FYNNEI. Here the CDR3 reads CASRTSGRKGNEQFF. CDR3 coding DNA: TGTGCCAGCAGGACTAGCGGGAGAAAGGGCAATGAGCAGTTCTTC.

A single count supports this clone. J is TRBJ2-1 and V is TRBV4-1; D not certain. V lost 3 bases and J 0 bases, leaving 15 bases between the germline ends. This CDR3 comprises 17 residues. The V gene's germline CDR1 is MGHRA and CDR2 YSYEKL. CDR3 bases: TGCGCCAGCAGCCATCTCTGGTCCACGAGCTCCTACAATGAGCAGTTCTTC. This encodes CASSHLWSTSSYNEQFF.

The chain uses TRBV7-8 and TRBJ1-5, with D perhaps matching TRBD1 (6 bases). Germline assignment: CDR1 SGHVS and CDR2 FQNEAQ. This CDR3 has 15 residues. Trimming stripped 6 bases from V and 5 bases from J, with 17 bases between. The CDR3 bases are TGTGCCAGCAGTTTGATAAGCAGGGGCGATCAGCCCCAGCATTTT. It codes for CASSLISRGDQPQHF.

The CDR3 spells CASSWTGPGYTF. CDR3 DNA: TGTGCCAGCAGCTGGACAGGGCCCGGCTACACCTTC. This chain links TRBV11-2 with TRBJ1-2; the match to TRBD1 covers 8 bases. This CDR3 contains 12 residues. The germline gives CDR1 SGHAT, CDR2 FQNNGV. The V and J ends lost 4 bases and 8 bases, in that order; junction bases with no gene match: 3.

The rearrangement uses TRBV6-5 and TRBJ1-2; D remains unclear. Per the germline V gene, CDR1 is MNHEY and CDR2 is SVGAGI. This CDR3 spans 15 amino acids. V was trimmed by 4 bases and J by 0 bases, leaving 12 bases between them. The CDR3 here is CASSSPQESNYGYTF. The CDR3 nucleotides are TGTGCCAGCAGTTCCCCCCAGGAATCTAACTATGGCTACACCTTC.

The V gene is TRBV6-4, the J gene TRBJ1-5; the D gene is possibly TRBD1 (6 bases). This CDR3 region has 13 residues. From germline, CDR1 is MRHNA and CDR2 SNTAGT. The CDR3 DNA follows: TGTGCAACCACCAGGGGTCGGAATCAGCCCCAGCATTTT. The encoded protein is CATTRGRNQPQHF.

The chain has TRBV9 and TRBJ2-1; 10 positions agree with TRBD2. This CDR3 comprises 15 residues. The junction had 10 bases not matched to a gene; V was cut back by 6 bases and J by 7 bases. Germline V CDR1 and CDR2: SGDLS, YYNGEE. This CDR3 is CASNSPSGSRNEQFF. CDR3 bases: TGTGCCAGCAATTCCCCTAGCGGGAGTAGGAATGAGCAGTTCTTC. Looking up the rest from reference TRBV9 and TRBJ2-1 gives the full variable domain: DSGVTQTPKHLITATGQRVTLRCSPRSGDLSVYWYQQSLDQGLQFLIQYYNGEERAKGNILERFSAQQFPDLHSELNLSSLELGDSALYFCASNSPSGSRNEQFFGPGTRLTVL.

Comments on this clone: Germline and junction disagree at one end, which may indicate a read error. This CDR3 reads CACRAGRQGQPQHF. In DNA, the CDR3 is TGTGCCTGTAGAGCCGGACGGCAGGGGCAGCCCCAGCATTTT. The J gene is TRBJ1-5, the V gene TRBV19, with D possibly TRBD1 on 6 matching bases. Per germline, CDR1 LNHDA and CDR2 SQIVND (reference sequence). This CDR3 spans 14 amino acids.

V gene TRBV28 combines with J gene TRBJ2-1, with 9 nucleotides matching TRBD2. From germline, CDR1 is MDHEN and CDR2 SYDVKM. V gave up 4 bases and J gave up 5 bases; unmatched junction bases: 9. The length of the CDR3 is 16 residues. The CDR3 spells CASSWASGVPDNEQFF. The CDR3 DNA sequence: TGTGCCAGCAGTTGGGCTAGCGGGGTGCCAGACAATGAGCAGTTCTTC.

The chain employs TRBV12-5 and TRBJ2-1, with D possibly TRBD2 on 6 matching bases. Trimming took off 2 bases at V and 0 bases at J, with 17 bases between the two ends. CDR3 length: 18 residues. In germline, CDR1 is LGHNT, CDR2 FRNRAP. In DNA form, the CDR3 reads TGTGCTAGTGGTTTGAGTCCCGGTCGGGGGAGCTCCTACAATGAGCAGTTCTTC. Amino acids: CASGLSPGRGSSYNEQFF.

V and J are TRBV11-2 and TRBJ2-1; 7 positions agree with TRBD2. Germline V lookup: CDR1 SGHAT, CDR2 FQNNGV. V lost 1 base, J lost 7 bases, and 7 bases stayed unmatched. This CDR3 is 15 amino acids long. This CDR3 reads CASSLGGWGGNEQFF. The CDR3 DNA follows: TGTGCCAGCAGCTTAGGGGGGTGGGGAGGGAATGAGCAGTTCTTC. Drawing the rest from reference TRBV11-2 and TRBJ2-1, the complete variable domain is EAGVAQSPRYKIIEKRQSVAFWCNPISGHATLYWYQQILGQGPKLLIQFQNNGVVDDSQLPKDRFSAERLKGVDSTLKIQPAKLEDSAVYLCASSLGGWGGNEQFFGPGTRLTVL.

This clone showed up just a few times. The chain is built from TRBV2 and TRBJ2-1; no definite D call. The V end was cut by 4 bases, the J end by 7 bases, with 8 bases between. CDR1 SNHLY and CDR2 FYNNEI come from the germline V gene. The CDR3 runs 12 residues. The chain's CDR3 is CASSVLVNEQFF. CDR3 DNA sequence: TGTGCCAGCAGTGTCTTAGTAAATGAGCAGTTCTTC.

As DNA, the CDR3 is TGCAGCGTTGATATGGGGGGCACCGGGGAGCTGTTTTTT. Translated, it gives CSVDMGGTGELFF. This rearrangement joins TRBV29-1 to TRBJ2-2, with D possibly being TRBD2 (6 bases). This CDR3 region has 13 residues. The ends were cut back, 3 bases at V and 4 bases at J, with 9 bases in the middle. Germline V CDR1 and CDR2: SQVTM, ANQGSEA.

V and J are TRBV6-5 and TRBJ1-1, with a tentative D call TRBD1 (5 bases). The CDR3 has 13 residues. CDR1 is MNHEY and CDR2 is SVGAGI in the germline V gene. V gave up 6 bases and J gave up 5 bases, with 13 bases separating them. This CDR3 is CASSRVGGTEAFF. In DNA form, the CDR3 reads TGTGCCAGCAGCCGAGTGGGGGGAACTGAAGCTTTCTTT.